This TCR beta chain was recorded in a study of blood T cell repertoires in COVID-19. Study-level background: Collection of acute and convalescent COVID-19 samples took place in the United States, Italy and Spain. T cells, B-cell-depleted T cells, or PBMCs supplied cDNA or gDNA.

How the authors handled the data: Reference gene primer amplification gave nucleated cell count estimates. The repertoire was sequenced with immunoSEQ multiplex PCR; TCRdb's copy has only in-frame clones and lacks some. V and J calls and clone size are those listed in that table; D and trimming were worked out from the DNA. The sample holds tens of thousands of clones, roughly nine tenths seen once. The CDR3 runs 14 residues. V shed 4 bases and J shed 2 bases, with 10 bases lying between them. Germline-derived CDR1 and CDR2 are SGHDN and FVKESK. This sequence joins TRBV14 and TRBJ2-3, with D perhaps TRBD1 (6 bases). The receptor was derived from a human donor in a cohort sampled during active COVID-19. The sample taken for sequencing was peripheral blood. Here the CDR3 DNA reads TGTGCCAGCAGCCTAGGGGGACACACAGATACGCAGTATTTT. The encoded protein is CASSLGGHTDTQYF.